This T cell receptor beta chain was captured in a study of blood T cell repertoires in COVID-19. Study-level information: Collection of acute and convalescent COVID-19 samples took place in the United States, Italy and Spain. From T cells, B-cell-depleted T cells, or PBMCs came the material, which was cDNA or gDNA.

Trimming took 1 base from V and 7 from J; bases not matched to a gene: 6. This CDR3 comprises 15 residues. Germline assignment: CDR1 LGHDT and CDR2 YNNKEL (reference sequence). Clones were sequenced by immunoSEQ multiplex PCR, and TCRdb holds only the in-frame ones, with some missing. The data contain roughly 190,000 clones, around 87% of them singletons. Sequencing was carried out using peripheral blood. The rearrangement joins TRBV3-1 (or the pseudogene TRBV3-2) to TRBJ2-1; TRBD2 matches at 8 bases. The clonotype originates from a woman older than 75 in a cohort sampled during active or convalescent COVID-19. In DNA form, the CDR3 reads TGTGCCAGCAGCCAAGGGACTAGCTCCGGAAATGAGCAGTTCTTC. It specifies CASSQGTSSGNEQFF.